These 17 T cell receptor beta chains share one sample of origin, sequenced in a study of technical replicates of blood from several donors. Only in-frame clones appear in the TCRdb table, and some are missing; sequencing was by immunoSEQ multiplex PCR. This sample has about 82,000 clones, with approximately 96% found just once. The sequencing input was T cells isolated from PBMCs. The source of these receptors is a human donor in good health.

This clone has only one observation. V and J are TRBV19 and TRBJ1-5; D perhaps matches TRBD1 (6 bases). Germline CDR1 is LNHDA and CDR2 is SQIVND (reference sequence). The CDR3 runs 15 residues. V lost 10 bases to trimming and J lost 0 bases, with 16 bases between them. Here the CDR3 DNA reads TGTGCCACCAGCGCAAGGACAGATAGCAATCAGCCCCAGCATTTT. Translating it yields CATSARTDSNQPQHF.

The V gene is TRBV5-8, the J gene TRBJ1-1, with D possibly TRBD1 on 5 matching bases. The V end was cut by 2 bases, the J end by 3 bases, with 8 bases between. This CDR3 has 13 residues. CDR1 is SGHTS and CDR2 is YDEGEE in the germline V gene. This chain's CDR3 is CASSLQVYTEAFF. In nucleotides, the CDR3 is TGTGCCAGCAGCTTACAGGTTTACACTGAAGCTTTCTTT.

J is TRBJ2-5 and V is TRBV4-3; weak D call: TRBD1 (7 bases). Deletions cut 2 bases from V and 4 bases from J, with 14 bases between. Germline V lookup: CDR1 LGHNA, CDR2 YSLEER. The CDR3 covers 15 residues. DNA of the CDR3: TGCGCCAGCAGCCAATCAGGGGGGTTGGGAGAGACCCAGTACTTC. This codes for CASSQSGGLGETQYF.

The genes are TRBV5-5 and TRBJ2-7; tentatively, D is TRBD1 (7 bases). This CDR3 is 14 amino acids long. The germline V gene encodes CDR1 SGHKS and CDR2 YYEKEE (reference sequence). V lost 4 bases and J 3 bases, leaving 14 bases between the germline ends. CDR3 DNA: TGTGCCAGCAGCCCACCAGGGGGGAGCTACGAGCAGTACTTC. Its protein product is CASSPPGGSYEQYF.

The gene calls are TRBV13 and TRBJ1-1, with D unclear. The ends were cut back, 1 base at V and 6 bases at J, with 6 bases in the middle. The CDR3 is 12 amino acids. Germline V lookup: CDR1 PRHDT, CDR2 FYEKMQ (reference sequence). CDR3 in DNA: TGTGCCAGCAGCTTAGTTCGGGCTGAAGCTTTCTTT. Its protein is CASSLVRAEAFF.

This chain joins TRBV6-5 and TRBJ1-1, with D perhaps TRBD1 (6 bases). Trimming removed 4 bases at V and 3 bases at J, with 18 bases between. The CDR3 loop spans 16 amino acids. CDR1 and CDR2 from the germline V gene are MNHEY and SVGAGI. The chain's CDR3 is CASSSLEGGRYTEAFF. In DNA form, the CDR3 reads TGTGCCAGCAGTTCGCTGGAAGGGGGTAGGTACACTGAAGCTTTCTTT.

The chain employs TRBV7-9 and TRBJ1-4; 8 bases are a match to TRBD1. V lost 6 bases, J lost 5 bases, and 5 bases stayed unmatched. From germline, CDR1 is SEHNR and CDR2 FQNEAQ (reference sequence). CDR3 length equals 14 residues. The CDR3 nucleotides are TGTGCCAGCAGATTGACAGGGGTAAATGAAAAACTGTTTTTT. This sequence encodes CASRLTGVNEKLFF.

V and J are TRBV4-1 and TRBJ1-5; 8 bases fit TRBD1. The CDR3 is 16 amino acids. The V gene end was trimmed by 0 bases and the J gene end by 6 bases; junction bases not matched to a gene: 7. The germline V gene encodes CDR1 MGHRA and CDR2 YSYEKL. CDR3 nucleotide sequence: TGCGCCAGCAGCCAAGATCGGGACAGGACAGTTCAGCCCCAGCATTTT. It encodes CASSQDRDRTVQPQHF.

The chain links TRBV28 to TRBJ2-7; 11 bases agree with TRBD2. V lost 5 bases, J lost 1 base, and 10 bases stayed unmatched. Germline V gives CDR1 MDHEN, CDR2 SYDVKM. This CDR3 is built from 17 residues. This CDR3 reads CASSHGVTSGRSYEQYF. Written as DNA, the CDR3 is TGTGCCAGCAGTCACGGAGTCACTAGCGGGAGATCCTACGAGCAGTACTTC.

The chain employs TRBV5-1 and TRBJ1-1, with D tentatively TRBD1 (6 bases). V lost 2 bases and J lost 2, with 10 bases in between. The CDR3 sequence is 14 residues long. From germline, CDR1 is SGHRS and CDR2 YFSETQ. Written as DNA, the CDR3 is TGCGCCAGCAGCTTTTCAGGGGACAACACTGAAGCTTTCTTT. Translating gives CASSFSGDNTEAFF. Based on the CDR3 plus reference TRBV5-1 and TRBJ1-1, the full variable domain is KAGVTQTPRYLIKTRGQQVTLSCSPISGHRSVSWYQQTPGQGLQFLFEYFSETQRNKGNFPGRFSGRQFSNSRSEMNVSTLELGDSALYLCASSFSGDNTEAFFGQGTRLTVV.

The V and J genes are TRBV5-1 and TRBJ2-5; TRBD2 might be the D (5 bases). Trimming took off 1 base at V and 3 bases at J, with 10 bases between the two ends. CDR3 length: 14 amino acids. Germline V lookup: CDR1 SGHRS, CDR2 YFSETQ. The CDR3 DNA follows: TGCGCCAGCAGCTTGACACTAGGAAAAGAGACCCAGTACTTC. It codes for CASSLTLGKETQYF.

This chain joins TRBV7-6 and TRBJ2-7; 10 positions match TRBD2. Trimming at V came to 1 base and at J to 5 bases, leaving 2 bases not matched to a gene. The germline V gene encodes CDR1 SGHVS and CDR2 FNYEAQ. This CDR3 is built from 14 residues. As DNA, the CDR3 is TGTGCCAGCAGCTTAGTACTAGCGGGAAACGAGCAGTACTTC. Protein: CASSLVLAGNEQYF.

This clone was seen just once. The chain has TRBV19 and TRBJ1-1; no firm D call. The CDR3 sequence is 14 residues long. Germline CDR1 and CDR2: LNHDA and SQIVND (reference sequence). V was trimmed by 3 bases and J by 5 bases, leaving 13 bases between them. The DNA of the CDR3 is TGTGCCAGTAGTATGCACGCGAGGGAGACTGAAGCTTTCTTT. Translation gives CASSMHARETEAFF.

The chain joins TRBV27 to TRBJ2-7, with 7 bases aligning to TRBD2. J was trimmed by 6 bases and V by 0 bases; bases with no gene match: 5. The CDR3 is 14 amino acids. Germline-derived CDR1 and CDR2 are MNHEY and SMNVEV (reference sequence). The CDR3 sequence: CASSLSRGSSEQYF. DNA of the CDR3: TGTGCCAGCAGTTTATCGCGGGGGTCTAGCGAGCAGTACTTC.

The CDR3 coding sequence is TGTGCCATCAGTACAGGGGATTCCTACAATGAGCAGTTCTTC. It is translated as CAISTGDSYNEQFF. The rearrangement links TRBV10-3 to TRBJ2-1, with 7 bases identical to TRBD1. Trimming cost V 5 bases and J 1 base; bases outside gene matches: 2. Germline lookup yields CDR1 ENHRY and CDR2 SYGVKD. The CDR3 loop spans 14 amino acids.

CDR3 sequence reads: CASSPKYREGEQFF. In DNA, the CDR3 is TGTGCCAGCAGTCCGAAGTACAGGGAAGGGGAGCAGTTCTTC. This chain uses TRBV27 with TRBJ2-1; a possible D gene is TRBD1 (6 bases). Germline V lookup: CDR1 MNHEY, CDR2 SMNVEV (reference sequence). Trimming cost V 5 bases and J 10 bases, with 18 bases left between them. This CDR3 is 14 amino acids long.

V gene TRBV5-5 combines with J gene TRBJ2-1; D remains ambiguous. The V gene's germline CDR1 is SGHKS and CDR2 YYEKEE (reference sequence). This CDR3 has 13 amino acids. Trimming removed 7 bases from V and 3 bases from J, with 11 bases in between. The CDR3 nucleotides read TGTGCCAGCTATACCGACTTCTACAATGAGCAGTTCTTC. Translating gives CASYTDFYNEQFF.